Shown below are 15 T cell receptor beta chains from a single sample sequenced in a study of T cells in Graves' hyperthyroidism and ophthalmopathy (dated by TCRdb to the late 2010s). Library preparation used multiplex PCR. The sample was run on an Illumina HiSeq 2000. TCR beta CDR3 regions were amplified from RNA transcripts. The first round of RT-PCR for the TCR CDR3 was performed with the HTBI primer set and the Qiagen OneStep RT-PCR kit. The public reads were quality trimmed at Q25 with fastp and then assembled into clones with MiXCR by TCRdb, keeping productive beta chains. Entries are consolidated by CDR3 protein sequence, retaining the most common genes and DNA. Here the sample has 340,000 or so distinct CDR3 sequences; around a sixth occur a single time. Jointly, the top ten make up around 34% of the sample. Sequencing input: blood. The receptors here all came from a man younger than 45 with Graves' hyperthyroidism.

This chain joins TRBV13 and TRBJ2-2; D tentatively fits TRBD1 or TRBD2 (5 bases each). The CDR3 has 12 amino acids. Germline CDR1 is PRHDT and CDR2 is FYEKMQ (reference sequence). V lost 4 bases to trimming and J lost 13 bases, with 13 bases between them. Here the CDR3 DNA reads TGTGCCAGCAGCTCCCGCGCGAGGGGGCTGTTTTTT. The encoded protein is CASSSRARGLFF.

The chain combines TRBV27 with TRBJ2-7; D unclear. The CDR3 is made up of 16 amino acids. From germline, CDR1 is MNHEY and CDR2 SMNVEV (reference sequence). Trimming removed 0 bases from V and 0 bases from J, with 12 bases in between. The CDR3 is CASSLSGQPISYEQYF. The CDR3, as DNA: TGTGCCAGCAGTTTATCAGGGCAGCCCATCTCCTACGAGCAGTACTTC.

This chain links TRBV11-1 with TRBJ2-7, with 8 positions matching TRBD2. V lost 1 base, J lost 5 bases, and 10 bases stayed unmatched. This CDR3 contains 16 residues. Looked up from germline, CDR1 is SGHAT and CDR2 is FQDESV (reference sequence). As DNA, the CDR3 is TGTGCCAGCAGCTTAGTGGGCGGGAGGATTGTCCACGAGCAGTACTTC. This encodes CASSLVGGRIVHEQYF.

This clonotype came up many times. V is TRBV5-1 and J is TRBJ1-2; 9 bases are shared with TRBD1. This CDR3 comprises 14 residues. Germline CDR1 and CDR2: SGHRS and YFSETQ. The junction had 7 bases not matched to a gene; V was cut back by 4 bases and J by 6 bases. The CDR3 protein is CASSPRTGADGYTF. The CDR3 nucleotides are TGCGCCAGCAGCCCGAGGACAGGGGCGGATGGCTACACCTTC.

V usage is TRBV28 and J usage is TRBJ1-4, with D hard to call. The CDR3 spans 11 residues. CDR1 is MDHEN, CDR2 SYDVKM, per germline. V lost 3 bases and J lost 8, with 4 bases in between. As DNA, the CDR3 is TGTGCCAGCAGTTTCTTGGAAAAACTGTTTTTT. Translating gives CASSFLEKLFF.

In this sample, this clonotype turned up many times. The chain links TRBV15 to TRBJ2-3, with 10 nucleotides matching TRBD2. Germline assignment: CDR1 LNHNV and CDR2 YYDKDF (reference sequence). The trim removed 5 bases at V and 4 bases at J, leaving 6 bases unmatched. This CDR3 is 15 amino acids long. The CDR3 spells CATSGLAGAADTQYF. In nucleotides, the CDR3 is TGTGCCACCAGCGGCCTAGCGGGAGCCGCAGATACGCAGTATTTT.

This clonotype was found many times. The chain recombines TRBV12-3 or TRBV12-4 with TRBJ1-1; D unresolved. Deletions cut 5 bases from V and 4 bases from J, with 8 bases between. This CDR3 has 12 amino acids. The CDR3 sequence: CASSPPTTEAFF. DNA of the CDR3: TGTGCCAGCAGTCCACCGACCACTGAAGCTTTCTTT.

V and J are TRBV9 and TRBJ2-7, with TRBD1 identical over 10 bases. V shed 2 bases and J 6 bases; nucleotides not matched to a gene: 5. The germline gives CDR1 SGDLS, CDR2 YYNGEE. The CDR3 has 14 residues. The CDR3 reads CASSVMDRGTEQYF. In nucleotides, the CDR3 is TGTGCCAGCAGCGTTATGGACAGGGGGACCGAGCAGTACTTC. The whole variable domain, filled in from reference TRBV9 and TRBJ2-7, reads DSGVTQTPKHLITATGQRVTLRCSPRSGDLSVYWYQQSLDQGLQFLIQYYNGEERAKGNILERFSAQQFPDLHSELNLSSLELGDSALYFCASSVMDRGTEQYFGPGTRLTVT.

This sequence joins TRBV11-2 and TRBJ2-7; 10 bases agree with TRBD1. Germline CDR1 is SGHAT and CDR2 is FQNNGV. With 4 bases clipped from V and 3 bases from J, the junction kept 9 bases outside the gene matches. CDR3 length: 16 amino acids. The CDR3 here is CASSSRGGTGVYEQYF. The CDR3 DNA is TGTGCCAGCAGCTCCCGCGGGGGGACAGGGGTCTACGAGCAGTACTTC.

As regards this clonotype: Possible read error: a much larger clone is one base away. This chain connects TRBV30 to TRBJ2-1; possible D gene TRBD1, 6 bases. Looked up from germline, CDR1 is GTSNPN and CDR2 is SVGIG (reference sequence). The CDR3 runs to 16 residues. CDR3 in amino acids: CAWSTTGTYAYNERFF. The DNA for the CDR3 is TGTGCCTGGAGCACGACCGGGACATATGCCTACAATGAGCGGTTCTTC.

There are many counts of this clonotype. The gene calls are TRBV5-4 and TRBJ2-3, with D perhaps matching TRBD1 (6 bases). V was pared by 2 bases and J by 1 base, with 11 bases between. The CDR3 covers 15 residues. Germline assignment: CDR1 SGHNT and CDR2 YYREEE (reference sequence). The CDR3 is CASSLGTLRTDTQYF. CDR3 sequence (DNA): TGTGCCAGCAGCTTAGGGACATTACGCACAGATACGCAGTATTTT. Together with reference TRBV5-4 and TRBJ2-3, the CDR3 gives the full variable domain: ETGVTQSPTHLIKTRGQQVTLRCSSQSGHNTVSWYQQALGQGPQFIFQYYREEENGRGNFPPRFSGLQFPNYSSELNVNALELDDSALYLCASSLGTLRTDTQYFGPGTRLTVL.

This clonotype occurred many times. The chain is built from TRBV5-5 and TRBJ2-7; D might be TRBD2 (7 bases). Trimming pared 5 bases from V and 2 bases from J, leaving 14 bases between. Germline V CDR1 and CDR2: SGHKS, YYEKEE (reference sequence). The CDR3 totals 14 residues. CDR3 residues: CASRGGAATYEQYF. The CDR3 coding sequence is TGTGCCAGCAGGGGGGGGGCGGCAACCTACGAGCAGTACTTC.

The CDR3 coding sequence is TGTGCCAGCAGCTGGGGGCAGAGGTCTGGAAACACCATATATTTT. Translation gives CASSWGQRSGNTIYF. The chain employs TRBV12-3 or TRBV12-4 and TRBJ1-3, with D tentatively TRBD1 (6 bases). V was cut by 6 bases and J by 1 base, with 13 bases left in between. The CDR3 consists of 15 residues.

This clonotype was picked up many times. This rearrangement joins TRBV30 to TRBJ2-7; 12 bases map to TRBD2. Germline lookup yields CDR1 GTSNPN and CDR2 SVGIG (reference sequence). The CDR3 has 18 residues. V was clipped by 0 bases and J by 3 bases; unmatched bases: 12. CDR3 sequence (DNA): TGTGCCTGGAGTGTTGGACTAGCGGGACAGTCCTCTCACTACGAGCAGTACTTC. Translating it yields CAWSVGLAGQSSHYEQYF.

This clonotype occurred many times. The chain recombines TRBV5-1 with TRBJ1-6; D ambiguous. V was pared by 0 bases and J by 6 bases, with 7 bases between. Germline assignment: CDR1 SGHRS and CDR2 YFSETQ. This CDR3 has 14 residues. In DNA, the CDR3 is TGCGCCAGCAGCTTGGCAACACCTAATTCACCCCTCCACTTT. Translating gives CASSLATPNSPLHF.